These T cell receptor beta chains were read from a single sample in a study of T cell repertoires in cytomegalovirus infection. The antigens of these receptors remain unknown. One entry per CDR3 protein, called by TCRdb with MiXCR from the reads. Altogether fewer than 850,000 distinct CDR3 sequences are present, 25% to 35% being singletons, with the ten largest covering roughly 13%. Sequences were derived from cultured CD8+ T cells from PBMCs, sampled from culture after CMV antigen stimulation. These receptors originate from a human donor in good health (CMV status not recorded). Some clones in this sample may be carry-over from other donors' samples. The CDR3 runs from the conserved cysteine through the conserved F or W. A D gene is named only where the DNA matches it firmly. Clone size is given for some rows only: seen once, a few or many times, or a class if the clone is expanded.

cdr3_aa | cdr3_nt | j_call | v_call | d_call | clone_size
CASSQVRGGEQFF | TGCGCCAGCAGCCAAGTAAGGGGAGGTGAGCAGTTCTTC | TRBJ2-1 | TRBV4-1 | . | .
CASRGTINTGELFF | TGTGCCAGCAGGGGGACTATTAACACCGGGGAGCTGTTTTTT | TRBJ2-2 | TRBV12-3/TRBV12-4 | TRBD2 | .
CATSEQGEGGQPQHF | TGTGCCACCAGTGAACAGGGGGAGGGCGGTCAGCCCCAGCATTTT | TRBJ1-5 | TRBV24-1 | TRBD1 | .
CASSGGAELFF | TGTGCCAGCAGTGGAGGGGCAGAACTGTTTTTT | TRBJ1-4 | TRBV12-3/TRBV12-4 | . | .
CASSVDSGANTEAFF | TGTGCCAGCAGCGTAGATTCTGGGGCTAACACTGAAGCTTTCTTT | TRBJ1-1 | TRBV9 | . | .
CATSEGLVSGANVLTF | TGTGCCACCAGTGAAGGACTGGTCTCTGGGGCCAACGTCCTGACTTTC | TRBJ2-6 | TRBV24-1 | . | .
CASSLPDASADTQYF | TGTGCCAGCAGCTTACCGGACGCTTCAGCAGATACGCAGTATTTT | TRBJ2-3 | TRBV7-6 | . | many
CASSSAGTRGDEQFF | TGTGCCAGCAGCTCGGCCGGGACTAGGGGGGATGAGCAGTTCTTC | TRBJ2-1 | TRBV12-3/TRBV12-4 | TRBD2 | many
CASTPRRANTGELFF | TGTGCCAGCACCCCCCGGAGGGCGAACACCGGGGAGCTGTTTTTT | TRBJ2-2 | TRBV7-8 | . | .
CASSPATGESYNEQFF | TGCGCCAGCAGCCCTGCTACAGGGGAGAGCTACAATGAGCAGTTCTTC | TRBJ2-1 | TRBV4-1 | TRBD1 | .
CASSWVPPEDYEQYF | TGTGCCAGCAGCTGGGTCCCCCCAGAGGACTACGAGCAGTACTTC | TRBJ2-7 | TRBV7-6 | . | many
CASSALRGSGVEQYF | TGTGCCAGCAGTGCCCTTCGTGGTAGCGGGGTCGAGCAGTACTTC | TRBJ2-7 | TRBV6-6 | TRBD2 | .
CASSLSPGASGYGNTGELFF | TGTGCCAGCAGCTTAAGCCCCGGCGCTAGCGGTTATGGGAACACCGGGGAGCTGTTTTTT | TRBJ2-2 | TRBV7-6 | TRBD2 | few
CSVDGTGVNTGELFF | TGCAGCGTTGACGGGACAGGGGTTAACACCGGGGAGCTGTTTTTT | TRBJ2-2 | TRBV29-1 | TRBD1 | few
CASSPYRFTNSPLHF | TGTGCCAGCAGCCCCTACAGGTTTACAAATTCACCCCTCCACTTT | TRBJ1-6 | TRBV7-2 | . | few
CASSKERDYYNEQFF | TGTGCCAGCAGTAAGGAGCGGGATTACTACAATGAGCAGTTCTTC | TRBJ2-1 | TRBV12-3/TRBV12-4 | TRBD2 | .
CAIFRLAGRSGELFF | TGTGCCATTTTCAGACTAGCGGGGAGAAGCGGGGAGCTGTTTTTT | TRBJ2-2 | TRBV10-3 | TRBD2 | many
CAISESTGSITGELFF | TGTGCCATCAGTGAGTCGACGGGGTCCATCACCGGGGAGCTGTTTTTT | TRBJ2-2 | TRBV10-3 | . | few
CATSRDRDTRETQYF | TGTGCCACCAGCAGAGATCGCGACACGAGGGAGACCCAGTACTTC | TRBJ2-5 | TRBV15 | . | .
CASSYVEGRQETQYF | TGTGCCAGCAGTTACGTAGAGGGACGCCAAGAGACCCAGTACTTC | TRBJ2-5 | TRBV6-5 | . | .
CASSYGGGVYGYTF | TGTGCCAGCAGTTACGGGGGGGGCGTCTATGGCTACACCTTC | TRBJ1-2 | TRBV6-6 | . | .
CASSQLIRGASTDTQYF | TGTGCCAGCAGCCAGTTAATTCGGGGGGCGAGCACAGATACGCAGTATTTT | TRBJ2-3 | TRBV4-2 | . | few
CASSIAAAAYEQYF | TGTGCCAGTAGTATTGCGGCGGCAGCCTACGAGCAGTACTTC | TRBJ2-7 | TRBV19 | . | .
CATLTGAQETQYF | TGTGCCACCCTGACAGGGGCCCAAGAGACCCAGTACTTC | TRBJ2-5 | TRBV7-6 | TRBD1 | few
CASSPTLVQEWGTDTQYF | TGTGCCAGCAGTCCCACTCTCGTACAGGAATGGGGCACAGATACGCAGTATTTT | TRBJ2-3 | TRBV28 | . | .
CASSIRGTGVNQPQHF | TGTGCCAGTAGTATCAGGGGGACAGGCGTCAATCAGCCCCAGCATTTT | TRBJ1-5 | TRBV19 | TRBD1 | .
CASSMSSPWDIQYF | TGTGCCAGTAGTATGAGTTCCCCTTGGGACATTCAGTACTTC | TRBJ2-4 | TRBV19 | . | .
CASSLTGQHIFYGYTF | TGTGCCAGCAGTTTAACGGGACAGCATATTTTTTATGGCTACACCTTC | TRBJ1-2 | TRBV27 | TRBD1 | .
CASSLESGTPYNYGYTF | TGCGCCAGCAGCTTGGAGTCTGGGACACCTTATAACTATGGCTACACCTTC | TRBJ1-2 | TRBV5-1 | . | .
CASSYSSGAGGETQYF | TGTGCCAGCAGTTACTCCAGCGGAGCCGGGGGGGAGACCCAGTACTTC | TRBJ2-5 | TRBV6-5 | TRBD2 | .
CASSSTGGSTNEKLFF | TGTGCCAGCAGCTCAACAGGGGGGTCAACTAATGAAAAACTGTTTTTT | TRBJ1-4 | TRBV7-9 | TRBD1 | once
CASSYREEMNTEAFF | TGTGCCAGCAGTTACCGTGAGGAAATGAACACTGAAGCTTTCTTT | TRBJ1-1 | TRBV6-2/TRBV6-3 | . | few
CASNLQGAPDYEQYF | TGTGCCAGCAATCTACAGGGGGCGCCGGACTACGAGCAGTACTTC | TRBJ2-7 | TRBV5-4 | TRBD1 | .
CASSGEGQNYGYTF | TGTGCCAGCAGCGGGGAGGGTCAAAACTATGGCTACACCTTC | TRBJ1-2 | TRBV6-2/TRBV6-3 | . | .
CASAPGGSGNTIYF | TGTGCTAGCGCCCCGGGGGGCTCTGGAAACACCATATATTTT | TRBJ1-3 | TRBV12-5 | . | few
CASSQGPGSNQPQHF | TGTGCCAGCAGCCAGGGCCCTGGGAGCAATCAGCCCCAGCATTTT | TRBJ1-5 | TRBV7-6 | . | few
CTSRWGDNQETQYF | TGTACCAGCCGATGGGGGGACAACCAAGAGACCCAGTACTTC | TRBJ2-5 | TRBV2 | . | .
CAITQTGDGRQPQHF | TGTGCCATCACTCAGACAGGGGACGGACGTCAGCCCCAGCATTTT | TRBJ1-5 | TRBV10-3 | TRBD1 | .
CASSLEAGGYQETQYF | TGTGCCAGCAGTTTGGAGGCGGGGGGGTACCAAGAGACCCAGTACTTC | TRBJ2-5 | TRBV27 | TRBD2 | few
CVTSRDLGARPSPLHF | TGTGTCACCAGCAGAGATTTGGGAGCCCGTCCTTCACCCCTCCACTTT | TRBJ1-6 | TRBV15 | . | .
CASSLVLAGGIEQFF | TGTGCCAGCAGCTTAGTGCTAGCGGGGGGGATTGAGCAGTTCTTC | TRBJ2-1 | TRBV7-6 | TRBD2 | medium-sized
CATSAGVGANVLTF | TGTGCCACCAGTGCAGGGGTAGGGGCCAACGTCCTGACTTTC | TRBJ2-6 | TRBV24-1 | . | .
CASSLARALAGGTYNEQFF | TGTGCCAGCAGCTTAGCGAGGGCCCTAGCGGGGGGTACCTACAATGAGCAGTTCTTC | TRBJ2-1 | TRBV7-8 | TRBD2 | many
CSARDRDRSTDTQYF | TGCAGTGCTAGAGACCGGGACAGAAGCACAGATACGCAGTATTTT | TRBJ2-3 | TRBV20-1 | TRBD1 | few
CASSGEGRTEAFF | TGTGCCAGCAGTGGGGAGGGGAGGACTGAAGCTTTCTTT | TRBJ1-1 | TRBV7-9 | . | .
CASSFNLEEWRDTGELFF | TGTGCCAGCAGTTTTAATTTGGAGGAGTGGCGCGACACCGGGGAGCTGTTTTTT | TRBJ2-2 | TRBV12-3/TRBV12-4 | . | .
CASRGGTVKETQYF | TGTGCCAGCAGGGGGGGGACAGTCAAAGAGACCCAGTACTTC | TRBJ2-5 | TRBV27 | . | once
CSARDDSLSSYNEQFF | TGCAGTGCTAGAGATGATTCCTTAAGCTCCTACAATGAGCAGTTCTTC | TRBJ2-1 | TRBV20-1 | . | few